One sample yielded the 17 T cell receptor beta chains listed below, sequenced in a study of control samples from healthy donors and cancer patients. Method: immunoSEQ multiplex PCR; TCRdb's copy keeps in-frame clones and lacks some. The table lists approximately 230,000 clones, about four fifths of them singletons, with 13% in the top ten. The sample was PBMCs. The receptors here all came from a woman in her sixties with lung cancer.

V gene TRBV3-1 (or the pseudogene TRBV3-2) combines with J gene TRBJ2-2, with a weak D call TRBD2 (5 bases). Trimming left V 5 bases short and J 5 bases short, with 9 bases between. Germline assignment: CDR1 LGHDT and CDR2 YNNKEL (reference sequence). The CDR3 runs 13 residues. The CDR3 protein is CASSADWTGELFF. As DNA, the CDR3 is TGTGCCAGCAGCGCGGACTGGACCGGGGAGCTGTTTTTT.

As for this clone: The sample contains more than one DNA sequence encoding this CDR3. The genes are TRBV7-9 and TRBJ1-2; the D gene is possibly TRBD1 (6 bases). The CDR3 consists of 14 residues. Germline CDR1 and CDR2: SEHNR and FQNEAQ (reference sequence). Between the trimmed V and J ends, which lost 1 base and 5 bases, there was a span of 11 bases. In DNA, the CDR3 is TGTGCCAGCAGCTTAGGCGGACAGACTTATGGCTACACCTTC. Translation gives CASSLGGQTYGYTF.

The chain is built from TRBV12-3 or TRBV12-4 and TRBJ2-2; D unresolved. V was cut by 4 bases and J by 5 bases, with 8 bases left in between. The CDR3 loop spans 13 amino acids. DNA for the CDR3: TGTGCCAGCAGTTCCGACTTTACCGGGGAGCTGTTTTTT. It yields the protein CASSSDFTGELFF.

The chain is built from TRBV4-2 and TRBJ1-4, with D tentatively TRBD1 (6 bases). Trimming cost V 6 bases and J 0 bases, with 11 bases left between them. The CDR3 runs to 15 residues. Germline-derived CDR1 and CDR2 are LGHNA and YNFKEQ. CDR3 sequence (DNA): TGTGCCAGCAGGGGAGGACAGACAACTAATGAAAAACTGTTTTTT. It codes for CASRGGQTTNEKLFF.

The CDR3 protein is CASSYPQGGGSGEQYF. DNA for the CDR3: TGTGCCAGCAGTTACCCCCAGGGCGGGGGGTCGGGGGAGCAGTACTTC. The genes are TRBV6-5 and TRBJ2-7; TRBD2 matches 8 bases. The CDR3 runs 16 residues. Losses at the gene ends were 2 bases for V and 7 bases for J; bases not matched to a gene: 13. CDR1 is MNHEY and CDR2 is SVGAGI in the germline V gene.

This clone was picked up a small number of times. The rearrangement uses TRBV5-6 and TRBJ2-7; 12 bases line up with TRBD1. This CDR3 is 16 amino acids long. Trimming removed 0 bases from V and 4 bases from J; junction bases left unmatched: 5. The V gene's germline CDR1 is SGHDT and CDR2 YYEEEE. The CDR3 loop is CASSLAGTGGAYEQYF. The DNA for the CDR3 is TGTGCCAGCAGCTTGGCCGGGACAGGGGGCGCGTACGAGCAGTACTTC.

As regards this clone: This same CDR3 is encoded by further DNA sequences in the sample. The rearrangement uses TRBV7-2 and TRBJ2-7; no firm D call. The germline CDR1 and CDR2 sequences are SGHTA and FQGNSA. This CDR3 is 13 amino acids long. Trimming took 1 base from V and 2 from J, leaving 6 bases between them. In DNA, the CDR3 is TGTGCCAGCAGCTTAGGGCGAACCTACGAGCAGTACTTC. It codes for CASSLGRTYEQYF.

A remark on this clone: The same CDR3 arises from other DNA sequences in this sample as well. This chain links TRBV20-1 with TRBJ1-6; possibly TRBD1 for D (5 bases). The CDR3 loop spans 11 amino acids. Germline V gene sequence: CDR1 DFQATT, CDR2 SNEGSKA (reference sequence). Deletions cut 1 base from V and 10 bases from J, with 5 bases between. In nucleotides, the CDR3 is TGCAGTGCTAGAGGGGGGTCACCCCTCCACTTT. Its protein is CSARGGSPLHF.

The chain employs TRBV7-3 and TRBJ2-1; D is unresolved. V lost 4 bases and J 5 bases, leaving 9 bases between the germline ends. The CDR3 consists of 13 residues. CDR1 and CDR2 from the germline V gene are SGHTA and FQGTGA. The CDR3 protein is CASSSSNNNEQFF. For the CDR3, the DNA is TGTGCCAGCAGCTCAAGTAATAACAATGAGCAGTTCTTC.

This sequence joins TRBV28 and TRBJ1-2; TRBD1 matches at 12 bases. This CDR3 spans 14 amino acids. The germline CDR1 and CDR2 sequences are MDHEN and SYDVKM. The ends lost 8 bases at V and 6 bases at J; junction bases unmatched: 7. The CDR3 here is CASAPGQGADGYTF. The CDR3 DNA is TGTGCCAGCGCCCCGGGACAGGGGGCGGATGGCTACACCTTC.

In DNA, the CDR3 is TGTGCCAGCAGCGCCCTCCCCCCCGGGACTACCCTTAGCGGGGAGCTGTTTTTT. Protein: CASSALPPGTTLSGELFF. The chain joins TRBV6-2 or TRBV6-3 to TRBJ2-2; 7 bases agree with TRBD2. From germline, CDR1 is MNHEY and CDR2 SVGEGT. There are 18 residues in the CDR3. V gave up 6 bases and J gave up 7 bases; unmatched junction bases: 20.

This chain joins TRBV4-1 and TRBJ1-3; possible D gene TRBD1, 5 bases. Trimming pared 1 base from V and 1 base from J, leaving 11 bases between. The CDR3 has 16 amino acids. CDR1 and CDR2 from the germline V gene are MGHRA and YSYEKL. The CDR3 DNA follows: TGCGCCAGCAGCCAAGTACAGGTACCTTCTGGAAACACCATATATTTT. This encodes CASSQVQVPSGNTIYF.

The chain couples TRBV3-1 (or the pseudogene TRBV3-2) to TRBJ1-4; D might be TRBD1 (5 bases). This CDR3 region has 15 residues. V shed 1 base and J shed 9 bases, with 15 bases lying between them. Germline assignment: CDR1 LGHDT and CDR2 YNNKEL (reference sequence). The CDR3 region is CASSQVQGGVQKLFF. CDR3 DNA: TGTGCCAGCAGCCAAGTTCAGGGCGGAGTGCAAAAACTGTTTTTT.

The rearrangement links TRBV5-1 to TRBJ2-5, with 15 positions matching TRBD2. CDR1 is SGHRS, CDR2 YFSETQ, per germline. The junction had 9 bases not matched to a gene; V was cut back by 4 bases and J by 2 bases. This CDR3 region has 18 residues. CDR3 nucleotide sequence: TGCGCCAGCAGCCCGGGACTAGCGGGAGGAACAGGGCAAGAGACCCAGTACTTC. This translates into CASSPGLAGGTGQETQYF.

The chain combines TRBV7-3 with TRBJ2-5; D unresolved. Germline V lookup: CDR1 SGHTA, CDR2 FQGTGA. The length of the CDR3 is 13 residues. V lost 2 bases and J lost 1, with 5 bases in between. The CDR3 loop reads CASSLGSQETQYF. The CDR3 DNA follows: TGTGCCAGCAGCTTAGGCAGCCAAGAGACCCAGTACTTC. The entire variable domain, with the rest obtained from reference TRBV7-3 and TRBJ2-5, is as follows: GAGVSQTPSNKVTEKGKYVELRCDPISGHTALYWYRQSLGQGPEFLIYFQGTGAADDSGLPNDRFFAVRPEGSVSTLKIQRTERGDSAVYLCASSLGSQETQYFGPGTRLLVL.

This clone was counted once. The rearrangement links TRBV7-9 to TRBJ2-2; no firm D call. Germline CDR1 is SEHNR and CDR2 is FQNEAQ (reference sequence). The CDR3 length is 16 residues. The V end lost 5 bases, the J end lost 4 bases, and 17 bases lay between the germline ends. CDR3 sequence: CASSPPTSPVTGELFF. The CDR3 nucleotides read TGTGCCAGCAGCCCGCCAACGAGCCCAGTCACCGGGGAGCTGTTTTTT.

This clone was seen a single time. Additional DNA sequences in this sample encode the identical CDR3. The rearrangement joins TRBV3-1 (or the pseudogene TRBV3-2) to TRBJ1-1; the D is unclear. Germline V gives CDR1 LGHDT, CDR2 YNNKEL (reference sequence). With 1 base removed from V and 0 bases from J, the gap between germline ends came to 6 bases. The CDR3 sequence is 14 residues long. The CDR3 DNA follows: TGTGCCAGCAGCCAAGCAACGATGAACACTGAAGCTTTCTTT. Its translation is CASSQATMNTEAFF.